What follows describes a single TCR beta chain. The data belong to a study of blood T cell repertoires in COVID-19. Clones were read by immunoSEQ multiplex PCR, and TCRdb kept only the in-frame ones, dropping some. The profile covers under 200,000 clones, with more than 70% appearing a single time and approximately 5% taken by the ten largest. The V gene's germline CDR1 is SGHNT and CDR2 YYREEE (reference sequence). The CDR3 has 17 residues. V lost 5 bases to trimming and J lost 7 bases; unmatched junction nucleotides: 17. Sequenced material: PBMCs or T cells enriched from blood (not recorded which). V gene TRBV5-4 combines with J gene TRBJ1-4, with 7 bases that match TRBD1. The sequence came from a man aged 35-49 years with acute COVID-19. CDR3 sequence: CASSIKTPGGGREKLFF. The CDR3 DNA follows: TGTGCCAGCAGTATCAAGACACCAGGGGGTGGGCGTGAAAAACTGTTTTTT.